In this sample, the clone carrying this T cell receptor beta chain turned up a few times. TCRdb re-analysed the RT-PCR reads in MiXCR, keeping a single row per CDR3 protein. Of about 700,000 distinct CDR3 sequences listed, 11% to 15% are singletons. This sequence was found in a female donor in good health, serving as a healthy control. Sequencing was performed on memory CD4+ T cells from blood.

The CDR3 protein is CASSQSPGTGMNTEAFF. For the CDR3, the DNA is TGTGCCAGCAGCCAATCACCCGGGACAGGGATGAACACTGAAGCTTTCTTT. This chain links TRBV4-2 with TRBJ1-1; 9 bases map to TRBD1. From germline, CDR1 is LGHNA and CDR2 YNFKEQ. CDR3 length: 17 residues. Trimming cost V 2 bases and J 0 bases; bases outside gene matches: 7.